These 3 T cell receptor beta chains were sequenced from one sample in a study of shared clonotypes between healthy human individuals. TCRdb's table, derived via immunoSEQ multiplex PCR, lists solely in-frame clones and lacks some. The sample yields roughly 1 million clones, around 82% seen once. The sequenced material came from memory CD4+ T cells from PBMCs. Subset: CD45RA-negative fraction. The receptors derive from a young man in good health. Some clones in this sample may be carry-over from other donors' samples.

The J gene is TRBJ1-4, the V gene TRBV6-1, with a tentative D call TRBD1 (5 bases). The CDR3 sequence is 11 residues long. Between the trimmed V and J ends, which lost 1 base and 14 bases, there was a span of 8 bases. Per the germline V gene, CDR1 is MNHNS and CDR2 is SASEGT. The CDR3 protein is CASSEGGQLFF. The DNA of the CDR3 is TGTGCCAGCAGTGAAGGGGGCCAGCTGTTTTTT.

The genes are TRBV5-6 and TRBJ2-1, with TRBD2 matching over 10 bases. Germline CDR1 is SGHDT and CDR2 is YYEEEE. V was clipped by 1 base and J by 0 bases; unmatched bases: 7. This CDR3 contains 18 residues. For the CDR3, the DNA is TGTGCCAGCAGCTTGCCTCTAGCGGGAGTGTTCTCCTACAATGAGCAGTTCTTC. Encoded protein: CASSLPLAGVFSYNEQFF.

This clone was counted a few times. The V and J genes are TRBV2 and TRBJ1-5; TRBD1 matches 8 bases. Trimming cost V 8 bases and J 5 bases; bases outside gene matches: 5. Germline V lookup: CDR1 SNHLY, CDR2 FYNNEI. The CDR3 loop spans 13 amino acids. CDR3 region: CASQTGGHQPQHF. CDR3 DNA sequence: TGTGCCAGCCAAACAGGGGGGCATCAGCCCCAGCATTTT.